Listed below are T cell receptor beta chains from one sample, sequenced in a study of cytomegalovirus exposure and HLA in healthy donors. Data came from immunoSEQ multiplex PCR; TCRdb stores just in-frame clones and leaves some out. Across roughly 200,000 clones, the top ten clones capture about 1% of the sample. Specimen: PBMCs. These receptors originate from a girl aged 2-10 years in good health and CMV-seropositive. Both conserved end residues are part of each CDR3. The order of the fields is CDR3 DNA, CDR3 protein, J gene, D gene, V gene. A D gene is named only where the DNA matches it firmly.

TGTGCCAGTAGTGCCTGGACAGGCCCTCGACGGTATGGCTACACCTTC,CASSAWTGPRRYGYTF,TRBJ1-2,TRBD1,TRBV19
TGCGCCAGCAGTGATGGACCAGGGGTTTTTTTT,CASSDGPGVFF,TRBJ1-1,-,TRBV10-2
TGTGCCAGCAGCCCAGCCGGTGTGTGGGCGGGAGGCCGATCCTACAATGAGCAGTTCTTC,CASSPAGVWAGGRSYNEQFF,TRBJ2-1,TRBD2,TRBV7-3
TGTGCCTGCAGACAGGCTGAAGCTTTCTTT,CACRQAEAFF,TRBJ1-1,-,TRBV30
TGTGCCACCAGCAGAGGGGGACAGGGCTTTGGCTACACCTTC,CATSRGGQGFGYTF,TRBJ1-2,TRBD1,TRBV15
TGTGCCAGTAGAGCAGGGGTTGGGACTGAAGCTTTCTTT,CASRAGVGTEAFF,TRBJ1-1,-,TRBV19
TGTGCCAGCAGTGAAACGCAATGGCAGGTCGGAAACACCATATATTTT,CASSETQWQVGNTIYF,TRBJ1-3,-,TRBV6-1
TGTGCCATCTGGACAGGAATCCTCAATCAGCCCCAGCATTTT,CAIWTGILNQPQHF,TRBJ1-5,TRBD1,TRBV10-3
TGCGCCAGCAGCCAATTAGCGGGAGGGCCCCCCTACAATGAGCAGTTCTTC,CASSQLAGGPPYNEQFF,TRBJ2-1,TRBD2,TRBV4-1
TGCGCCAGCAGCCACGTCTTGGGGAGCGGGAGGGCAGAAAATGAGCAGTTCTTC,CASSHVLGSGRAENEQFF,TRBJ2-1,TRBD2,TRBV5-1
TGTGCCAGCAGCCCTGGGACTAGCGGACCCTACGAGCAGTACTTC,CASSPGTSGPYEQYF,TRBJ2-7,TRBD2,TRBV11-2
TGTGCCAGCAGCCTCGGGTCCACTGAAGCTTTCTTT,CASSLGSTEAFF,TRBJ1-1,-,TRBV5-4
TGTGCCAGTAGTATAGACAGGGTAACCAGCCAGCCCCAGCATTTT,CASSIDRVTSQPQHF,TRBJ1-5,-,TRBV19
TGTGCCAGCAGCGTAACGGAGGACCGAATCTATGGCTACACCTTC,CASSVTEDRIYGYTF,TRBJ1-2,-,TRBV9
TGCAGCCCATATGAGACCTACGAGCAGTACTTC,CSPYETYEQYF,TRBJ2-7,-,TRBV29-1
TGTGCCAGCAGTGAAGGACAGGGGGGAGGCACAGATACGCAGTATTTT,CASSEGQGGGTDTQYF,TRBJ2-3,TRBD1,TRBV6-1
TGTGCCAGCAGCCAGGGGCCCCTCTACGAGCAGTACTTC,CASSQGPLYEQYF,TRBJ2-7,-,TRBV7-3
TGTGCCAGCAGTGTTCGGGGAGGGTTGTACAATGAGCAGTTCTTC,CASSVRGGLYNEQFF,TRBJ2-1,TRBD2,TRBV25-1
TGTGCCAGTAGGAGGGGCTCCGGGACAGGAGTAACCGGGGAGCTGTTTTTT,CASRRGSGTGVTGELFF,TRBJ2-2,TRBD1,TRBV19
TGCAGTGCTATGACAGCGGGTGGCTACACCTTC,CSAMTAGGYTF,TRBJ1-2,-,TRBV20-1
TGCGCCAGCAGGGGACTCGAGAACACCGGGGAGCTGTTTTTT,CASRGLENTGELFF,TRBJ2-2,-,TRBV5-1
TGTGCCATCAGAGGTTACAGGGATGGCTACACCTTC,CAIRGYRDGYTF,TRBJ1-2,-,TRBV10-3
TGTGCCAGCAGGTCCGCGGGTGGGTCCTACGAGCAGTACTTC,CASRSAGGSYEQYF,TRBJ2-7,-,TRBV7-8
TGTGCCAGCAGTGCCCCGGGACTTTCTTCCTCTGGGGCCAACGTCCTGACTTTC,CASSAPGLSSSGANVLTF,TRBJ2-6,-,TRBV28
TGTGCCTGGAGCCGGGGAGGGGAACAGCCCCAGCATTTT,CAWSRGGEQPQHF,TRBJ1-5,-,TRBV30
TGTGCCAGCAGCCCACAGGGGTTCTACAATGAGCAGTTCTTC,CASSPQGFYNEQFF,TRBJ2-1,TRBD1,TRBV11-2